These 16 T cell receptor beta chains originate from one sample sequenced in a study of T-cell memory formation after mild COVID-19. TCRdb reprocessed the 5' RACE reads via MiXCR and lists one record per CDR3 protein. Of 500,000 to 650,000 distinct CDR3 sequences in the sample, about 20% are singletons; the top ten hold roughly 9.1%. The sequencing sample was made of PBMCs or a T cell subset sorted from them (not recorded which). The source is an adult woman who had mild COVID-19 (a few samples of this study predate the infection). Cell type and time point are not known.

This clonotype was detected only once. V usage is TRBV2 and J usage is TRBJ1-6; no firm D call. This CDR3 region has 14 residues. Germline CDR1 and CDR2: SNHLY and FYNNEI. Trimming cost V 7 bases and J 8 bases, with 15 bases left between them. CDR3 loop: CASTEDPGDSPLHF. Here the CDR3 DNA reads TGTGCCAGCACTGAGGACCCAGGCGATTCACCCCTCCACTTT.

A few counts support this clonotype. The gene calls are TRBV7-9 and TRBJ2-3; 8 bases line up with TRBD1. The ends lost 5 bases at V and 2 bases at J; junction bases unmatched: 3. Per germline, CDR1 SEHNR and CDR2 FQNEAQ (reference sequence). The CDR3 runs 14 residues. CDR3 loop: CASSRTGLTDTQYF. For the CDR3, the DNA is TGTGCCAGCAGCCGGACAGGGCTCACAGATACGCAGTATTTT.

The chain couples TRBV10-3 to TRBJ2-4; the match to TRBD2 covers 14 bases. Germline CDR1 reads ENHRY; CDR2 reads SYGVKD. There are 20 residues in the CDR3. The V gene end was trimmed by 5 bases and the J gene end by 0 bases; junction bases not matched to a gene: 12. The CDR3 DNA sequence: TGTGCCATCAGTAGCGTCGGACTAGCGGGAGGCTTACTAGCCAAAAACATTCAGTACTTC. Translating it yields CAISSVGLAGGLLAKNIQYF.

This rearrangement joins TRBV15 to TRBJ2-1, with 12 bases identical to TRBD2. J lost 1 base, V lost 2 bases, and 0 bases had no gene match. CDR3 length equals 16 residues. Germline assignment: CDR1 LNHNV and CDR2 YYDKDF (reference sequence). The CDR3 DNA sequence: TGTGCCACCAGCAGACTAGCGGGAGGGTCCTACAATGAGCAGTTCTTC. It codes for CATSRLAGGSYNEQFF.

The rearrangement joins TRBV7-2 to TRBJ1-2, with D possibly being TRBD1 (6 bases). This CDR3 is 14 amino acids long. V lost 8 bases and J 5 bases, leaving 18 bases between the germline ends. The germline CDR1 and CDR2 sequences are SGHTA and FQGNSA. The CDR3 DNA sequence: TGTGCCAGCGGCACTTTCGGGCAGGGGTATGGCTACACCTTC. Encoded protein: CASGTFGQGYGYTF.

This clonotype came up a few times. The chain joins TRBV6-5 to TRBJ2-1; tentative D call: TRBD2 (5 bases). Germline V gene sequence: CDR1 MNHEY, CDR2 SVGAGI. Trimming took off 4 bases at V and 2 bases at J, with 15 bases between the two ends. This CDR3 has 16 amino acids. The chain's CDR3 is CASSLTPEGPYNEQFF. The CDR3 region has the DNA TGTGCCAGCAGTTTGACACCCGAGGGTCCCTACAATGAGCAGTTCTTC.

This chain joins TRBV18 and TRBJ2-6, with TRBD2 as a possible D gene (5 bases). The CDR3 covers 20 residues. CDR1 and CDR2 (germline): KGHSH, LQKENI. V lost 0 bases to trimming and J lost 0 bases, with 18 bases between them. The CDR3 coding sequence is TGTGCCAGCTCACCACCGGTGGGTCGGACTTTCGGCTCTGGGGCCAACGTCCTGACTTTC. Its translation is CASSPPVGRTFGSGANVLTF.

The chain couples TRBV4-1 to TRBJ2-6, with TRBD2 matching over 8 bases. Germline CDR1 is MGHRA and CDR2 is YSYEKL. J gave up 2 bases and V 0 bases, and 6 bases lay outside the gene matches. This CDR3 is 18 amino acids long. The CDR3 loop is CASSQDAGGLAGANVLTF. For the CDR3, the DNA is TGCGCCAGCAGCCAAGATGCGGGGGGTCTGGCTGGGGCCAACGTCCTGACTTTC.

The rearrangement uses TRBV20-1 and TRBJ2-7; TRBD2 aligns across 9 bases. The CDR3 totals 15 residues. In germline, CDR1 is DFQATT, CDR2 SNEGSKA (reference sequence). Losses at the gene ends were 1 base for V and 2 bases for J; bases not matched to a gene: 6. In nucleotides, the CDR3 is TGCAGTGCTAGAGGACTAGCGGTGGACCCCTACGAGCAGTACTTC. This codes for CSARGLAVDPYEQYF.

This clonotype was detected only a few times. The chain employs TRBV7-8 and TRBJ1-1; D is unresolved. Per the germline V gene, CDR1 is SGHVS and CDR2 is FQNEAQ. V was shortened by 2 bases and J by 6 bases, with 10 bases between the two germline ends. There are 13 residues in the CDR3. The DNA for the CDR3 is TGTGCCAGCAGCTTATCAGTCCACCCTGAAGCTTTCTTT. Translated: CASSLSVHPEAFF.

CDR3 residues: CASIPPRGDDSPLHF. The CDR3 DNA follows: TGCGCCAGCATCCCCCCCCGGGGAGACGATTCACCCCTCCACTTT. The J gene is TRBJ1-6, the V gene TRBV23-1; D is undetermined. TRBV23-1 is an ORF; its function is uncertain. The CDR3 is 15 residues long. The V end lost 7 bases, the J end lost 8 bases, and 18 bases lay between the germline ends.

This clonotype showed up many times. V and J are TRBV7-6 and TRBJ2-1; tentatively, D is TRBD1 (5 bases). V was cut by 0 bases and J by 6 bases, with 12 bases left in between. The CDR3 covers 15 residues. CDR1 SGHVS and CDR2 FNYEAQ come from the germline V gene. The CDR3 is CASSLAGALVNEQFF. CDR3 in DNA: TGTGCCAGCAGCTTAGCTGGGGCGCTTGTCAATGAGCAGTTCTTC.

V gene TRBV7-8 combines with J gene TRBJ1-2; D is ambiguous. Trimming removed 6 bases at V and 7 bases at J, with 21 bases between. Germline CDR1 is SGHVS and CDR2 is FQNEAQ. The CDR3 has 15 residues. This CDR3 reads CASREHRGEASGYTF. CDR3 DNA sequence: TGTGCCAGCAGAGAACACCGCGGGGAAGCTAGTGGCTACACCTTC. Full variable domain (rest looked up from reference TRBV7-8 and TRBJ1-2): GAGVSQSPRYKVAKRGQDVALRCDPISGHVSLFWYQQALGQGPEFLTYFQNEAQLDKSGLPSDRFFAERPEGSVSTLKIQRTQQEDSAVYLCASREHRGEASGYTFGSGTRLTVV.

The V call is TRBV12-3 or TRBV12-4, the J call TRBJ2-7, with D tentatively TRBD1 or TRBD2 (6 bases each). CDR3 length: 14 amino acids. V was shortened by 6 bases and J by 2 bases, with 14 bases between the two germline ends. Written as DNA, the CDR3 is TGTGCCAGCAGCCCGGGGGCGGTTCCCTACGAGCAGTACTTC. Translation: CASSPGAVPYEQYF.

This clonotype was detected a few times. V and J are TRBV20-1 and TRBJ2-1; 9 bases line up with TRBD2. CDR1 is DFQATT, CDR2 SNEGSKA, per germline (reference sequence). The CDR3 totals 15 residues. The V segment lost 1 base and the J segment 7 bases; nucleotides outside the gene matches: 8. The CDR3 nucleotides are TGCAGTGCTAGAGCTCATTCTAGCGGGGAGAATGAGCAGTTCTTC. This translates into CSARAHSSGENEQFF.

J is TRBJ2-5 and V is TRBV6-5, with 9 nucleotides matching TRBD2. Germline V lookup: CDR1 MNHEY, CDR2 SVGAGI. Trimming removed 6 bases from V and 7 bases from J; junction bases left unmatched: 15. The CDR3 extends over 16 amino acids. The CDR3 here is CASSPGFAGGSGTQYF. The CDR3 DNA sequence: TGTGCCAGCAGCCCGGGGTTTGCGGGAGGGTCCGGGACCCAGTACTTC.